This passage covers 25 T cell receptor beta chains from one sample sequenced in a study of beta chain features in type 1 diabetes. Study-level findings and limits: Among all four CD4+ subsets, Type 1 diabetes patients had TCRB CDR3s that were moderately but significantly shorter.

Investigators reverse transcribed all isolated RNA, so they sequenced expressed TCRB transcripts. Assay: immunoSEQ multiplex PCR; the TCRdb copy retains only in-frame clones and omits some. The sample lists some 17,000 clones; roughly two thirds were seen once. Antigens of these TCRs are unknown. What was sequenced was stem cell memory CD4+ T cells from blood. These receptor sequences come from a man aged 30 to 39 with type 1 diabetes.

V and J are TRBV5-1 and TRBJ2-7; 8 positions match TRBD2. This CDR3 comprises 15 residues. Germline V lookup: CDR1 SGHRS, CDR2 YFSETQ. J lost 3 bases, V lost 4 bases, and 9 bases had no gene match. The CDR3 sequence is CASSQASGSYYEQYF. The CDR3 nucleotides read TGCGCCAGCAGCCAGGCGAGCGGGAGCTACTACGAGCAGTACTTC.

The chain couples TRBV7-2 to TRBJ1-6; maybe TRBD1 (6 bases). The CDR3 contains 14 residues. Trimming pared 4 bases from V and 7 bases from J, leaving 11 bases between. CDR1 and CDR2 (germline): SGHTA, FQGNSA. The CDR3 DNA follows: TGTGCCAGCAGCTCGGACAGTTCAAATTCACCCCTCCACTTT. Its protein product is CASSSDSSNSPLHF. The whole variable domain, filled in from reference TRBV7-2 and TRBJ1-6, reads GAGVSQSPSNKVTEKGKDVELRCDPISGHTALYWYRQSLGQGLEFLIYFQGNSAPDKSGLPSDRFSAERTGGSVSTLTIQRTQQEDSAVYLCASSSDSSNSPLHFGNGTRLTVT.

The chain couples TRBV11-3 to TRBJ1-1; D not resolved. Trimming pared 1 base from V and 6 bases from J, leaving 12 bases between. This CDR3 spans 14 amino acids. The germline V gene has CDR1 SGHNT and CDR2 YENEEA. CDR3 bases: TGTGCCAGCAGCTTAGGGTCCGGGATACCTGAAGCTTTCTTT. Its protein product is CASSLGSGIPEAFF. Complete variable domain (other parts from reference TRBV11-3 and TRBJ1-1): EAGVVQSPRYKIIEKKQPVAFWCNPISGHNTLYWYLQNLGQGPELLIRYENEEAVDDSQLPKDRFSAERLKGVDSTLKIQPAELGDSAVYLCASSLGSGIPEAFFGQGTRLTVV.

The rearrangement uses TRBV28 and TRBJ2-3; a weak D match, TRBD1 (7 bases). This CDR3 region has 14 residues. Germline CDR1 is MDHEN and CDR2 is SYDVKM. V lost 8 bases, J lost 1 base, and 13 bases lay in between. For the CDR3, the DNA is TGTGCCAGCCAGGGCAGGGGGGGCACAGATACGCAGTATTTT. Its protein is CASQGRGGTDTQYF. Full variable domain (outside the CDR3, taken from reference TRBV28 and TRBJ2-3): DVKVTQSSRYLVKRTGEKVFLECVQDMDHENMFWYRQDPGLGLRLIYFSYDVKMKEKGDIPEGYSVSREKKERFSLILESASTNQTSMYLCASQGRGGTDTQYFGPGTRLTVL.

V gene TRBV5-1 combines with J gene TRBJ2-7, with D unclear. Per germline, CDR1 SGHRS and CDR2 YFSETQ. The CDR3 loop spans 12 amino acids. The V end lost 4 bases, the J end lost 0 bases, and 5 bases lay between the germline ends. DNA for the CDR3: TGCGCCAGCAGCCAGGACTCCTACGAGCAGTACTTC. Protein: CASSQDSYEQYF.

This chain uses TRBV4-2 with TRBJ1-5; 11 bases align to TRBD1. Germline CDR1 reads LGHNA; CDR2 reads YNFKEQ. The CDR3 is made up of 15 amino acids. V lost 0 bases to trimming and J lost 6 bases; unmatched junction nucleotides: 1. CDR3 in DNA: TGTGCCAGCAGCCAAGAAGGACAGGGGGCTCAGCCCCAGCATTTT. Protein product: CASSQEGQGAQPQHF.

The chain uses TRBV7-8 and TRBJ2-1; the match to TRBD1 covers 11 bases. The germline gives CDR1 SGHVS, CDR2 FQNEAQ. Trimming took 1 base from V and 3 from J; bases not matched to a gene: 2. The CDR3 spans 16 residues. As DNA, the CDR3 is TGTGCCAGCAGCTTAGGGACAGGGGGCCTCTACAATGAGCAGTTCTTC. Translating gives CASSLGTGGLYNEQFF.

The chain carries TRBV19 and TRBJ2-5, with TRBD2 matching 8 bases. The J segment lost 5 bases and the V segment lost 4 bases, leaving 15 bases of the junction unmatched. CDR3 length equals 17 residues. Germline values: CDR1 LNHDA, CDR2 SQIVND (reference sequence). The CDR3 reads CASSNFPPGLGRETQYF. The CDR3 coding sequence is TGTGCCAGTAGTAATTTTCCACCGGGACTAGGGAGGGAGACCCAGTACTTC. Together with reference TRBV19 and TRBJ2-5, the CDR3 gives the full variable domain: DGGITQSPKYLFRKEGQNVTLSCEQNLNHDAMYWYRQDPGQGLRLIYYSQIVNDFQKGDIAEGYSVSREKKESFPLTVTSAQKNPTAFYLCASSNFPPGLGRETQYFGPGTRLLVL.

This chain connects TRBV7-6 to TRBJ1-1; D not resolved. This CDR3 contains 14 residues. Germline values: CDR1 SGHVS, CDR2 FNYEAQ. The V gene lost 1 base and the J gene lost 5 bases, with 11 bases spanning the gap. The CDR3 reads CASSLESAGTEAFF. The CDR3 DNA is TGTGCCAGCAGCTTAGAAAGTGCCGGTACTGAAGCTTTCTTT.

This rearrangement joins TRBV7-2 to TRBJ2-1, with 14 bases aligning to TRBD2. The CDR3 is 19 amino acids. CDR1 is SGHTA, CDR2 FQGNSA, per germline. V lost 3 bases, J lost 0 bases, and 7 bases stayed unmatched. The CDR3 coding sequence is TGTGCCAGCAGCTTTCCGGGACTAGCGGGGGATACCTCCTACAATGAGCAGTTCTTC. It encodes CASSFPGLAGDTSYNEQFF.

This chain links TRBV2 with TRBJ2-7; D is uncertain. The CDR3 runs to 14 residues. CDR1 is SNHLY, CDR2 FYNNEI, per germline. Deletions cut 5 bases from V and 0 bases from J, with 11 bases between. CDR3 nucleotide sequence: TGTGCCAGCAGTTCTACCCTAAGCTCCTACGAGCAGTACTTC. Its protein is CASSSTLSSYEQYF. The entire variable domain, with the rest obtained from reference TRBV2 and TRBJ2-7, is as follows: EPEVTQTPSHQVTQMGQEVILRCVPISNHLYFYWYRQILGQKVEFLVSFYNNEISEKSEIFDDQFSVERPDGSNFTLKIRSTKLEDSAMYFCASSSTLSSYEQYFGPGTRLTVT.

This sequence joins TRBV4-1 and TRBJ1-5; 10 bases align to TRBD1. Losses at the gene ends were 1 base for V and 6 bases for J; bases not matched to a gene: 12. CDR1 and CDR2 (germline): MGHRA, YSYEKL. The CDR3 loop spans 18 amino acids. CDR3 sequence (DNA): TGCGCCAGCAGCCAAGGGTTTTTTGAAGGGACAGGGGTTCAGCCCCAGCATTTT. It encodes CASSQGFFEGTGVQPQHF.

The rearrangement uses TRBV6-5 and TRBJ2-1; 7 bases are shared with TRBD2. The CDR3 length is 14 residues. Germline assignment: CDR1 MNHEY and CDR2 SVGAGI. V shed 2 bases, J shed 4 bases, and the junction held 2 bases outside the gene matches. CDR3 DNA: TGTGCCAGCAGTTACAGCGGGGAGTACAATGAGCAGTTCTTC. Translation: CASSYSGEYNEQFF.

The table lists this clone with a few counts. This chain uses TRBV6-5 with TRBJ2-7, with D perhaps TRBD1 (6 bases). Trimming removed 1 base from V and 3 bases from J, with 13 bases in between. The germline gives CDR1 MNHEY, CDR2 SVGAGI. This CDR3 has 15 residues. CDR3 in DNA: TGTGCCAGCAGTTACTGGCAGGGGAGTATCTACGAGCAGTACTTC. Residues: CASSYWQGSIYEQYF.

This sequence joins TRBV7-3 and TRBJ2-3; 8 bases agree with TRBD2. Trimming removed 6 bases from V and 1 base from J; junction bases left unmatched: 3. Per the germline V gene, CDR1 is SGHTA and CDR2 is FQGTGA. This CDR3 region has 14 residues. CDR3 protein: CASSRGGGTDTQYF. DNA of the CDR3: TGTGCCAGCAGTCGGGGGGGCGGCACAGATACGCAGTATTTT.

This clone was detected a few times. This chain links TRBV5-6 with TRBJ1-1; no firm D call. Germline loops: CDR1 SGHDT, CDR2 YYEEEE. The CDR3 extends over 13 amino acids. V gave up 4 bases and J gave up 5 bases, with 12 bases separating them. This chain's CDR3 is CASSRTSRTEAFF. The CDR3 DNA reads TGTGCCAGCAGCCGCACGTCTCGGACTGAAGCTTTCTTT. Drawing the rest from reference TRBV5-6 and TRBJ1-1, the complete variable domain is DAGVTQSPTHLIKTRGQQVTLRCSPKSGHDTVSWYQQALGQGPQFIFQYYEEEERQRGNFPDRFSGHQFPNYSSELNVNALLLGDSALYLCASSRTSRTEAFFGQGTRLTVV.

The CDR3 sequence is CASTRLAGGADTQYF. The CDR3 DNA is TGTGCCAGCACTAGACTAGCGGGGGGTGCAGATACGCAGTATTTT. V is TRBV2 and J is TRBJ2-3, with 13 positions matching TRBD2. J was trimmed by 4 bases and V by 7 bases; bases with no gene match: 5. This CDR3 is 15 amino acids long. Germline CDR1 reads SNHLY; CDR2 reads FYNNEI.

The gene calls are TRBV7-2 and TRBJ1-2; tentatively, D is TRBD1 (5 bases). The CDR3 is 15 residues long. Trimming took 1 base from V and 2 from J, leaving 11 bases between them. Germline V gene data show CDR1 as SGHTA and CDR2 as FQGNSA. The CDR3 region has the DNA TGTGCCAGCAGCTTAGTGATGACAGAAAACTATGGCTACACCTTC. Amino acids: CASSLVMTENYGYTF. Looking up the rest from reference TRBV7-2 and TRBJ1-2 gives the full variable domain: GAGVSQSPSNKVTEKGKDVELRCDPISGHTALYWYRQSLGQGLEFLIYFQGNSAPDKSGLPSDRFSAERTGGSVSTLTIQRTQQEDSAVYLCASSLVMTENYGYTFGSGTRLTVV.

The genes are TRBV18 and TRBJ1-1; D might be TRBD1 (6 bases). V was shortened by 2 bases and J by 3 bases, with 13 bases between the two germline ends. Germline-derived CDR1 and CDR2 are KGHSH and LQKENI. The length of the CDR3 is 15 residues. CDR3 nucleotides: TGTGCCAGCTCACCAGGGGCAGGGGCGCACACTGAAGCTTTCTTT. Protein: CASSPGAGAHTEAFF.

CDR3 sequence: CASSPDRNYGYTF. CDR3 nucleotide sequence: TGTGCCAGCAGCCCTGACAGGAACTATGGCTACACCTTC. The rearrangement joins TRBV5-8 to TRBJ1-2; D possibly corresponds to TRBD1 (6 bases). CDR3 length: 13 residues. The germline V gene encodes CDR1 SGHTS and CDR2 YDEGEE. Trimming cost V 4 bases and J 2 bases, with 9 bases left between them.

The rearrangement joins TRBV11-2 to TRBJ2-3; 10 bases map to TRBD2. CDR1 SGHAT and CDR2 FQNNGV come from the germline V gene. The CDR3 sequence is 17 residues long. The V segment lost 4 bases and the J segment 5 bases; nucleotides outside the gene matches: 12. The CDR3 loop is CASSSRRSGGAIDTQYF. The CDR3 DNA reads TGTGCCAGCAGCTCCCGGCGAAGCGGGGGGGCCATAGATACGCAGTATTTT.

This clone was picked up a small number of times. This chain connects TRBV7-9 to TRBJ2-7; D might be TRBD1 (6 bases). Deletions cut 5 bases from V and 3 bases from J, with 17 bases between. Germline V CDR1 and CDR2: SEHNR, FQNEAQ (reference sequence). The CDR3 consists of 15 residues. The CDR3 loop is CASSRPGQPFYEQYF. Here the CDR3 DNA reads TGTGCCAGCAGCAGACCGGGACAACCTTTCTACGAGCAGTACTTC.

This clone was seen a handful of times. The chain carries TRBV5-4 and TRBJ2-3, with a tentative D call TRBD2 (6 bases). The V gene lost 6 bases and the J gene lost 4 bases, with 12 bases spanning the gap. CDR1 and CDR2 (germline): SGHNT, YYREEE (reference sequence). This CDR3 is 13 amino acids long. CDR3 nucleotide sequence: TGTGCCAGCACAGTCGGGACTGCAGATACGCAGTATTTT. Protein: CASTVGTADTQYF.

The rearrangement joins TRBV19 to TRBJ2-2, with a tentative D call TRBD1 (7 bases). This CDR3 has 15 residues. The germline V gene encodes CDR1 LNHDA and CDR2 SQIVND (reference sequence). V was clipped by 4 bases and J by 7 bases, with 16 bases between them. The CDR3 DNA is TGTGCCAGTAGTAGCAGCTACAGGGGAGGCGGGGAGCTGTTTTTT. It encodes CASSSSYRGGGELFF.

The chain carries TRBV28 and TRBJ1-4; 8 nucleotides match TRBD1. Losses at the gene ends were 4 bases for V and 7 bases for J; bases not matched to a gene: 8. This CDR3 region has 15 residues. Germline V CDR1 and CDR2: MDHEN, SYDVKM. The CDR3 sequence is CASSYLTGGGEKLFF. The CDR3 DNA sequence: TGTGCCAGCAGTTACCTTACAGGGGGAGGTGAAAAACTGTTTTTT.